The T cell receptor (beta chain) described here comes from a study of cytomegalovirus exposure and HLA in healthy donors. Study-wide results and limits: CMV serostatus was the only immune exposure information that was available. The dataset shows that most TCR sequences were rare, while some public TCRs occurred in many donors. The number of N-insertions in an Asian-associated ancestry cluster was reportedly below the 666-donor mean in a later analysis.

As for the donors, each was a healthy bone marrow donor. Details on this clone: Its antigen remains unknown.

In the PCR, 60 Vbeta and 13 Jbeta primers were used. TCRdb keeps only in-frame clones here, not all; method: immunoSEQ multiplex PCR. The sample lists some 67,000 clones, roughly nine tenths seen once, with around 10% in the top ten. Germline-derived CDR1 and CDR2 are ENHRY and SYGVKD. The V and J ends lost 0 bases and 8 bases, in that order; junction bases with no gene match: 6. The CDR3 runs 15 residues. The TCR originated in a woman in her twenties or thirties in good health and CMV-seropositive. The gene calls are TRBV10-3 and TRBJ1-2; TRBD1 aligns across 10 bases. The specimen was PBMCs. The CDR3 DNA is TGTGCCATCAGTGAGTCAGCCGGGACAGGGGAAGGCTACACCTTC. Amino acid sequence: CAISESAGTGEGYTF.